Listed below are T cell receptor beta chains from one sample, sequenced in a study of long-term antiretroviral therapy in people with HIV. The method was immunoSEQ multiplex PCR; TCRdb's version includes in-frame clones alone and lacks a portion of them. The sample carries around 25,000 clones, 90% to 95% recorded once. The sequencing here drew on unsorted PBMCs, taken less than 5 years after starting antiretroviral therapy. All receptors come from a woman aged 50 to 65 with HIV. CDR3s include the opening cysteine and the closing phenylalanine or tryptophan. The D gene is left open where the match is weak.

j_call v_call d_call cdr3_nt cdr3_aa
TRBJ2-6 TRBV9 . TGTGCCAGCAGCGTAGTCGGGGACCAAAGCTCTGGGGCCAACGTCCTGACTTTC CASSVVGDQSSGANVLTF
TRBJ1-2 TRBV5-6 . TGTGCCAGCAGCTACCCCCGGGGCCCGACTAACTATGGCTACACCTTC CASSYPRGPTNYGYTF
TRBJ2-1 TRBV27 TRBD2 TGTGCCAGCAGTTTAACCCTGACTAGCGGGGGCTCTTCCTACAATGAGCAGTTCTTC CASSLTLTSGGSSYNEQFF
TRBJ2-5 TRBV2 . TGTGCCAGCAGTGAAGCAGGGGAAGAGACCCAGTACTTC CASSEAGEETQYF
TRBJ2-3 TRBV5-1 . TGCGCCAGCAGCCCCGCCGCTAGCACAGATACGCAGTATTTT CASSPAASTDTQYF
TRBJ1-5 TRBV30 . TGTGCCTGGAGTGGGAGGCAGCCCCAGCATTTT CAWSGRQPQHF
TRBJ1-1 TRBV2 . TGTGCCAGCATCCTCGGGGGGGGGATGAACACTGAAGCTTTCTTT CASILGGGMNTEAFF
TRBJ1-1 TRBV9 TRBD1 TGTGCCAGCAGCGCCTTACAGGGGGATGGCACTGAAGCTTTCTTT CASSALQGDGTEAFF
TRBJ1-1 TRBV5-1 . TGCGCCAGCAGCCCATCCCCGGAGGCTCGAGCTGAAGCTTTCTTT CASSPSPEARAEAFF
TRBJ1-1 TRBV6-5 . TGTGCCAGCAGTTACGGGGATATGAACACTGAAGCTTTCTTT CASSYGDMNTEAFF
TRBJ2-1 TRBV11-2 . TGTGCCAGCAGCTTCCATGAGCAGTTCTTC CASSFHEQFF
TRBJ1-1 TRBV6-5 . TGTGCCACCTTTTGGAGGTCCACTGAAGCTTTCTTT CATFWRSTEAFF
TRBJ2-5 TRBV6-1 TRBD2 TGTGCCAGCAACGGGGGCGGGAGGGCGTGGGAGACCCAGTACTTC CASNGGGRAWETQYF